Listed below are T cell receptor beta chains from one sample, sequenced in a study of OX40 agonist ivuxolimab in advanced cancers. Sequencing used immunoSEQ multiplex PCR; TCRdb keeps in-frame clones, though not all of them. The profile covers under 50,000 clones, with around 80% appearing a single time and around 9.3% taken by the ten largest. Sample: CD4+ or CD8+ T cells sorted from blood, taken in a trial of the OX40 agonist ivuxolimab. All receptors come from an adult with an advanced solid tumor such as melanoma, head and neck, liver or kidney cancer. The CDR3 runs from the conserved cysteine through the conserved F or W. Each record gives: V gene, J gene, clone size, D gene, CDR3 protein, CDR3 DNA. The D gene is left open where the match is weak. Rows may omit the clone size; those that give it use once, few, many or a size class.

TRBV19	TRBJ1-2	NA	NA	CASSIDRVGGYTF	TGTGCCAGTAGTATAGATCGGGTAGGAGGCTACACCTTC
TRBV11-1	TRBJ2-7	NA	NA	CASARRRPPYEQYF	TGTGCCAGCGCCCGGAGGAGACCCCCCTACGAGCAGTACTTC
TRBV2	TRBJ1-6	once	NA	CASSQENNSPLHF	TGTGCCAGCAGCCAGGAGAACAATTCACCCCTCCACTTT
TRBV7-9	TRBJ2-5	NA	NA	CASSLGGQETQYF	TGTGCCAGCAGCTTAGGTGGACAAGAGACCCAGTACTTC
TRBV4-1	TRBJ2-7	NA	NA	CASSQGAGQPYEQYF	TGCGCCAGCAGCCAAGGGGCAGGGCAACCCTACGAGCAGTACTTC
TRBV27	TRBJ1-3	NA	NA	CASRLTGAGSGNTIYF	TGTGCCAGCAGATTGACCGGGGCAGGGTCTGGAAACACCATATATTTT
TRBV18	TRBJ1-4	NA	NA	CASSPGGGNEKLFF	TGTGCCAGCTCACCCGGGGGCGGGAATGAAAAACTGTTTTTT
TRBV18	TRBJ1-3	NA	NA	CASSPRDSSGNTIYF	TGTGCCAGCTCACCACGAGACAGCTCTGGAAACACCATATATTTT
TRBV6-1	TRBJ2-6	NA	TRBD1	CASSARTGGRPGANVLTF	TGTGCCAGCAGTGCTAGGACAGGGGGACGCCCGGGGGCCAACGTCCTGACTTTC
TRBV9	TRBJ1-1	NA	NA	CASSVESGWDTEAFF	TGTGCCAGCAGCGTAGAGTCAGGCTGGGACACTGAAGCTTTCTTT
TRBV18	TRBJ1-1	NA	NA	CASSPRDMNTEAFF	TGTGCCAGCTCACCCCGAGATATGAACACTGAAGCTTTCTTT
TRBV28	TRBJ2-2	NA	NA	CASSPGVTGELFF	TGTGCCAGCAGTCCAGGGGTAACCGGGGAGCTGTTTTTT
TRBV21-1	TRBJ2-1	NA	NA	CASSKGLTSGGADNEQFF	TGTGCCAGCAGCAAAGGCCTAACTAGCGGGGGAGCTGACAATGAGCAGTTCTTC
TRBV5-4	TRBJ1-3	NA	TRBD1	CASSFQDRVSGNTIYF	TGTGCCAGCAGCTTCCAAGACAGGGTCTCCGGAAACACCATATATTTT
TRBV6-1	TRBJ1-1	NA	NA	CASNPKQGTGTEAFF	TGTGCCAGCAATCCAAAGCAGGGGACGGGGACTGAAGCTTTCTTT
TRBV19	TRBJ1-5	NA	NA	CASSYGEKQPQHF	TGTGCCAGTAGTTACGGGGAAAAACAGCCCCAGCATTTT
TRBV7-2	TRBJ2-1	NA	NA	CASSFTYIIPNEQFF	TGTGCCAGCAGCTTCACTTACATAATCCCCAATGAGCAGTTCTTC
TRBV30	TRBJ2-6	NA	TRBD1	CAWSAGGAGANVLTF	TGTGCCTGGAGTGCAGGGGGCGCTGGGGCCAACGTCCTGACTTTC
TRBV6-5	TRBJ2-2	NA	NA	CASREGNTGELFF	TGTGCCAGCAGGGAGGGGAACACCGGGGAGCTGTTTTTT
TRBV28	TRBJ1-4	NA	NA	CASSPRGNQMFF	TGTGCCAGCAGTCCCCGGGGCAATCAAATGTTTTTT
TRBV11-1	TRBJ1-3	NA	NA	CASSLGHSGNTIYF	TGTGCCAGCAGCTTAGGACACTCTGGAAACACCATATATTTT
TRBV11-2	TRBJ2-2	NA	NA	CASSLDRVGTGELFF	TGTGCCAGCAGCTTAGACAGGGTGGGAACCGGGGAGCTGTTTTTT
TRBV30	TRBJ2-5	few	NA	CAWIGEGQETQYF	TGTGCCTGGATCGGGGAAGGCCAAGAGACCCAGTACTTC
TRBV28	TRBJ1-1	few	NA	CASTIGRGTEAFF	TGTGCCAGCACCATTGGCCGGGGCACTGAAGCTTTCTTT
TRBV7-2	TRBJ1-1	NA	NA	CASSLGLGLNTEAFF	TGTGCCAGCAGCTTAGGTTTAGGGCTGAACACTGAAGCTTTCTTT
TRBV5-4	TRBJ1-4	NA	TRBD1	CASSRGQGDEKLFF	TGTGCCAGCAGCAGGGGACAGGGAGATGAAAAACTGTTTTTT
TRBV9	TRBJ2-5	NA	TRBD1	CASSAGTGQETQYF	TGTGCCAGCAGCGCGGGGACAGGCCAAGAGACCCAGTACTTC
TRBV7-9	TRBJ2-7	NA	TRBD2	CASSLGVAGVSSSYEQYF	TGTGCCAGCAGCTTAGGGGTAGCGGGAGTCTCGAGCTCCTACGAGCAGTACTTC
TRBV5-4	TRBJ1-2	NA	NA	CASRSGAANYGYTF	TGTGCCAGCCGGTCCGGGGCAGCAAACTATGGCTACACCTTC
TRBV4-1	TRBJ2-5	NA	NA	CASSQGSTQETQYF	TGCGCCAGCAGCCAAGGATCAACTCAAGAGACCCAGTACTTC
TRBV7-2	TRBJ1-3	NA	TRBD1	CASSLGTGGNTIYF	TGTGCCAGCAGCTTAGGGACAGGGGGAAACACCATATATTTT
TRBV5-4	TRBJ2-1	NA	NA	CASSLRGIGGEQFF	TGTGCCAGCAGCTTGCGCGGGATTGGGGGTGAGCAGTTCTTC
TRBV28	TRBJ2-5	once	TRBD2	CASRSGTSGTLKTQYF	TGTGCCAGCAGGAGCGGGACTAGCGGGACCCTGAAGACCCAGTACTTC
TRBV7-6	TRBJ1-1	NA	NA	CASSSYKNTEAFF	TGTGCCAGCAGCTCTTATAAGAACACTGAAGCTTTCTTT
TRBV6-1	TRBJ2-1	once	TRBD2	CASTMGAGGHNEQFF	TGTGCCAGCACCATGGGGGCGGGAGGCCACAATGAGCAGTTCTTC
TRBV5-1	TRBJ1-5	NA	NA	CASSLGQYNQPQHF	TGCGCCAGCAGCTTAGGGCAGTACAATCAGCCCCAGCATTTT
TRBV6-5	TRBJ2-2	NA	NA	CASSYLRRTNTGELFF	TGTGCCAGCAGTTACCTACGTCGGACAAACACCGGGGAGCTGTTTTTT
TRBV5-4	TRBJ2-5	NA	NA	CASSPRAQEGETQYF	TGTGCCAGCAGCCCCCGGGCGCAGGAGGGAGAGACCCAGTACTTC
TRBV28	TRBJ1-1	NA	NA	CASNSILNTEAFF	TGTGCCAGCAACTCGATTTTGAACACTGAAGCTTTCTTT
TRBV7-3	TRBJ2-7	NA	NA	CASSLASGASGSYEQYF	TGTGCCAGCAGCTTGGCGTCCGGAGCCTCGGGCTCCTACGAGCAGTACTTC
TRBV10-1	TRBJ1-2	few	TRBD1	CASSESIAGGTGYTF	TGCGCCAGCAGTGAGTCGATCGCAGGGGGTACAGGCTACACCTTC
TRBV29-1	TRBJ2-7	few	TRBD1	CSVESGTGSSYEQYF	TGCAGCGTTGAATCGGGGACAGGGAGCTCCTACGAGCAGTACTTC
TRBV11-3	TRBJ2-2	NA	TRBD1	CASSPGTGGSGELFF	TGTGCCAGCAGCCCCGGGACAGGGGGCTCCGGGGAGCTGTTTTTT
TRBV10-1	TRBJ2-3	NA	NA	CASSKMAEDTQYF	TGCGCCAGCAGTAAGATGGCAGAAGATACGCAGTATTTT
TRBV15	TRBJ2-1	NA	NA	CATSTTGTLSYEQFF	TGTGCCACCAGCACTACCGGGACACTCTCTTATGAGCAGTTCTTC
TRBV5-3	TRBJ2-7	NA	TRBD1	CARSQDRDEQYF	TGTGCCAGAAGCCAGGACAGGGACGAGCAGTACTTC
TRBV27	TRBJ1-6	NA	TRBD1	CASSWAGGNRGSPLHF	TGTGCCAGCAGTTGGGCAGGGGGCAATCGGGGTTCACCCCTCCACTTT
TRBV5-1	TRBJ2-1	once	NA	CASGRRGNNEQFF	TGCGCCAGCGGCCGTAGGGGGAACAATGAGCAGTTCTTC
TRBV6-5	TRBJ2-2	NA	NA	CASSYSPGGATGELFF	TGTGCCAGCAGTTACTCGCCCGGGGGCGCCACCGGGGAGCTGTTTTTT
TRBV11-1	TRBJ2-1	NA	NA	CASRRTLADSNEQFF	TGTGCCAGCAGACGCACCCTAGCGGACAGCAATGAGCAGTTCTTC
TRBV5-1	TRBJ2-3	NA	NA	CASSLGGEGDTQYF	TGCGCCAGCAGCTTGGGCGGAGAGGGAGATACGCAGTATTTT
TRBV6-1	TRBJ1-1	NA	NA	CASFYYLNTEAFF	TGTGCCAGCTTTTACTACCTGAACACTGAAGCTTTCTTT
TRBV19	TRBJ1-2	NA	TRBD1	CASTSGGAGYTF	TGTGCCAGTACCTCAGGGGGGGCTGGCTACACCTTC
TRBV14	TRBJ1-2	once	NA	CASSQDQGYGYTF	TGTGCCAGCAGCCAAGATCAGGGCTATGGCTACACCTTC